This TCR beta chain was found in a study of post-analysis software for immune sequencing data. Study overall: As for disease course, relapsing-remitting, secondary progressive and progressive-relapsing multiple sclerosis were all included. Whole-study findings and limits: There were roughly five TRBV segments more frequent in patients than controls, and TRBV5-6, TRBV5-1 and TRBV20-1 were among them. Among multiple sclerosis patients, normalized Chao1 diversity was significantly below that of controls.

To note about this clonotype: Its antigen is as yet unknown.

The V gene lost 2 bases and the J gene lost 2 bases, with 12 bases spanning the gap. This CDR3 region has 15 residues. The germline V gene encodes CDR1 MNHEY and CDR2 SVGAGI. Every TCR beta cDNA library bore unique molecular identifiers. cDNA molecules numbering 400,000 to 550,000 came from roughly 1 to 10 million T cells. A single record per CDR3 protein comes from TCRdb applying MiXCR to the PCR reads. The table has approximately 630,000 distinct CDR3 sequences, 59% seen once; the top ten hold 10% to 12%. Sample: blood. The chain carries TRBV6-5 and TRBJ2-5; no clear D. This clonotype originated in a girl aged 2 to 9 with multiple sclerosis. The CDR3 DNA is TGTGCCAGCAGTTACGGCTCGGCAGATCAAGAGACCCAGTACTTC. It translates to CASSYGSADQETQYF.